Below, 10 T cell receptor beta chains from the same sample are listed, as sequenced in a study of beta chain features in type 1 diabetes. Expressed TCRB transcripts were sequenced after all isolated RNA was converted to cDNA. Clones were read by immunoSEQ multiplex PCR, and TCRdb kept only the in-frame ones, dropping some. The repertoire holds about 700,000 clones, roughly 13% seen once, with less than 0.025% in the top ten. Which antigens these TCRs recognize remains unknown. Study-wide results and caveats: Moderate but significant shortening of TCRB CDR3s was recorded in all four CD4+ subsets from Type 1 diabetes patients.

The source material was naive CD4+ T cells from blood. The receptors stem from a man aged 18 to 30 with type 1 diabetes.

This clone was seen more than once but under ten times. This chain joins TRBV7-2 and TRBJ1-2, with TRBD1 as a possible D gene (6 bases). The V gene lost 1 base and the J gene lost 4 bases, with 13 bases spanning the gap. This CDR3 region has 15 residues. Looked up from germline, CDR1 is SGHTA and CDR2 is FQGNSA. CDR3 in DNA: TGTGCCAGCAGCTTAGGCACAGGGAAGGGCTATGGCTACACCTTC. As protein: CASSLGTGKGYGYTF.

This clone was counted only a few times. The sample has other DNA sequences that encode this CDR3 too. The chain employs TRBV30 and TRBJ2-3, with D unresolved. The CDR3 contains 14 residues. V gave up 0 bases and J gave up 0 bases, with 7 bases separating them. CDR1 and CDR2 from the germline V gene are GTSNPN and SVGIG (reference sequence). DNA for the CDR3: TGTGCCTGGAGTGTGGGTGGTAGCACAGATACGCAGTATTTT. Translated: CAWSVGGSTDTQYF. Based on the CDR3 plus reference TRBV30 and TRBJ2-3, the full variable domain is SQTIHQWPATLVQPVGSPLSLECTVEGTSNPNLYWYRQAAGRGLQLLFYSVGIGQISSEVPQNLSASRPQDRQFILSSKKLLLSDSGFYLCAWSVGGSTDTQYFGPGTRLTVL.

The rearrangement uses TRBV7-9 and TRBJ2-5, with 8 positions matching TRBD1. This CDR3 spans 17 amino acids. Per germline, CDR1 SEHNR and CDR2 FQNEAQ (reference sequence). The V gene end was trimmed by 5 bases and the J gene end by 1 base; junction bases not matched to a gene: 12. The CDR3 nucleotides are TGTGCCAGCAGCCCCCGGACAGGGATCAGATTCCAAGAGACCCAGTACTTC. Translating gives CASSPRTGIRFQETQYF.

The chain carries TRBV25-1 and TRBJ2-2; 9 positions agree with TRBD1. Germline V gene lookup returns CDR1 MGHDK and CDR2 SYGVNS. The CDR3 runs to 17 residues. V trimming: 1 base; J trimming: 5 bases; junction bases outside the gene matches: 8. The CDR3 loop reads CASSEWETGGLTGELFF. In DNA form, the CDR3 reads TGTGCCAGCAGTGAATGGGAGACAGGGGGATTAACCGGGGAGCTGTTTTTT.

The chain uses TRBV6-6 and TRBJ1-1, with D perhaps TRBD1 (5 bases). This CDR3 spans 11 amino acids. V lost 5 bases and J 6 bases, leaving 7 bases between the germline ends. Germline V gives CDR1 MNHNY, CDR2 SVGAGI (reference sequence). The DNA for the CDR3 is TGTGCCAGCAGTAGGGGCTCTGAAGCTTTCTTT. Its translation: CASSRGSEAFF.

V usage is TRBV28 and J usage is TRBJ2-3; 14 bases fit TRBD2. The germline V gene encodes CDR1 MDHEN and CDR2 SYDVKM. V lost 4 bases to trimming and J lost 0 bases; unmatched junction nucleotides: 6. This CDR3 has 18 residues. The CDR3 coding sequence is TGTGCCAGCAGTTATAAAGGGACTAGCGGGGGTAGCACAGATACGCAGTATTTT. Protein product: CASSYKGTSGGSTDTQYF.

The gene calls are TRBV14 and TRBJ2-1; no firm D call. CDR1 is SGHDN, CDR2 FVKESK, per germline. V was pared by 3 bases and J by 0 bases, with 6 bases between. This CDR3 has 14 residues. CDR3 region: CASSQQYSYNEQFF. The CDR3 DNA reads as TGTGCCAGCAGCCAGCAGTACTCCTACAATGAGCAGTTCTTC.

This clone was observed a few times. The chain links TRBV5-6 to TRBJ2-5; unclear D gene. The ends were cut back, 0 bases at V and 7 bases at J, with 13 bases in the middle. There are 14 residues in the CDR3. From germline, CDR1 is SGHDT and CDR2 YYEEEE. This chain's CDR3 is CASSLEVPAVTQYF. In DNA form, the CDR3 reads TGTGCCAGCAGCTTGGAGGTTCCGGCTGTGACCCAGTACTTC.

The chain employs TRBV27 and TRBJ2-7; 7 bases match TRBD1. The CDR3 totals 17 residues. The V and J ends lost 1 base and 0 bases, in that order; junction bases with no gene match: 9. Germline V gives CDR1 MNHEY, CDR2 SMNVEV (reference sequence). The DNA for the CDR3 is TGTGCCAGCAGTTTATGGGGGACAGAGGGGCCCTCCTACGAGCAGTACTTC. As protein: CASSLWGTEGPSYEQYF.

The genes are TRBV10-3 and TRBJ2-5, with D maybe TRBD1 (6 bases). The germline V gene encodes CDR1 ENHRY and CDR2 SYGVKD. Deletions cut 0 bases from V and 5 bases from J, with 16 bases between. CDR3 length: 16 amino acids. CDR3 DNA: TGTGCCATCAGTGAGTCCCGGTGGGGGCCACAGGAGACCCAGTACTTC. Translated: CAISESRWGPQETQYF.